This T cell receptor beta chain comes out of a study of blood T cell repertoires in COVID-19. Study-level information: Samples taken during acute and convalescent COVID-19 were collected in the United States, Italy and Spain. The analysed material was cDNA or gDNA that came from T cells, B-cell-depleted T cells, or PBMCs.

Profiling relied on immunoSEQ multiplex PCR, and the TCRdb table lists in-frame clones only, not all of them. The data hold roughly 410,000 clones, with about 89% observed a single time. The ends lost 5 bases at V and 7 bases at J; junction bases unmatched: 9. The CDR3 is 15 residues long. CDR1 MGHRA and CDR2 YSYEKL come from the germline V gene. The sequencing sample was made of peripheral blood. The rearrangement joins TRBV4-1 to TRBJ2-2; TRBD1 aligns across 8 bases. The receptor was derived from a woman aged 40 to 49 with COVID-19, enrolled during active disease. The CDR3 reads CASSTDRGFVGELFF. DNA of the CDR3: TGCGCCAGCAGCACAGACAGGGGATTTGTCGGGGAGCTGTTTTTT.